The source of this T cell receptor (beta chain) is a study of long-term antiretroviral therapy in people with HIV. Every sample had about 1-11 million cryopreserved PBMC in it before DNA extraction. Survey level was the resolution at which the v3.0 immunoSEQ assay ran. Data came from immunoSEQ multiplex PCR; TCRdb stores just in-frame clones and leaves some out. The table has 24,000 or so clones, around 80% seen once. Trimming shortened V by 3 bases and J by 5 bases, and 16 bases separated the two germline ends. The CDR3 consists of 15 residues. Germline V CDR1 and CDR2: LNHDA, SQIVND (reference sequence).

The chain joins TRBV19 to TRBJ1-1, with TRBD1 as a possible D gene (6 bases). Here the sequenced sample was unsorted PBMCs, taken 0.5 years after starting antiretroviral therapy. This TCR was sampled from a woman aged 35 to 49 with HIV. The CDR3: CASSIPGTSTTEAFF. Here the CDR3 DNA reads TGTGCCAGTAGTATCCCCGGGACATCGACAACTGAAGCTTTCTTT.